This T cell receptor beta chain was captured in a study of blood T cell repertoires in COVID-19. The V end lost 1 base, the J end lost 7 bases, and 11 bases lay between the germline ends. The CDR3 loop spans 13 amino acids. Here immunoSEQ multiplex PCR was the method, and the copy in TCRdb shows in-frame clones only, minus some. Of fewer than 85,000 clones listed, around 90% are singletons. Source material: peripheral blood. V is TRBV12-3 or TRBV12-4 and J is TRBJ2-7; no definite D call. The receptor was isolated from a human donor in a cohort sampled during active COVID-19. The CDR3 DNA reads TGTGCCAGCAGTTTAGATACCTACGATGAGCAGTACTTC. Encoded protein: CASSLDTYDEQYF.